A single sample is the source of the 12 T cell receptor beta chains below, sequenced in a study of T cell changes during pregnancy in multiple sclerosis. Measured with immunoSEQ multiplex PCR; TCRdb has only the in-frame clones, and not every one. The sample contains approximately 60,000 clones, about 92% of which appear only once. The source was CD4+ T cells from peripheral blood mononuclear cells, collected in the second trimester of pregnancy. These receptors were taken from a female donor with multiple sclerosis, enrolled in a pregnancy study.

This clone has just a few counts. The rearrangement uses TRBV9 and TRBJ1-6; TRBD1 agrees at 10 bases. Per the germline V gene, CDR1 is SGDLS and CDR2 is YYNGEE. The CDR3 consists of 15 residues. Trimming at V came to 0 bases and at J to 6 bases, leaving 0 bases not matched to a gene. The DNA for the CDR3 is TGTGCCAGCAGCGTAGGGACAGGGGGTAATTCACCCCTCCACTTT. This translates into CASSVGTGGNSPLHF.

The rearrangement uses TRBV2 and TRBJ2-1, with TRBD1 identical over 7 bases. This CDR3 has 16 residues. Germline assignment: CDR1 SNHLY and CDR2 FYNNEI. V gave up 6 bases and J gave up 4 bases; unmatched junction bases: 12. Here the CDR3 DNA reads TGTGCCAGCAGCTACTCGACCGGGACAGAGTACAATGAGCAGTTCTTC. It is translated as CASSYSTGTEYNEQFF.

The chain employs TRBV27 and TRBJ1-2; D is uncertain. The CDR3 length is 14 residues. Trimming took 3 bases from V and 4 from J, leaving 12 bases between them. CDR1 is MNHEY, CDR2 SMNVEV, per germline (reference sequence). The CDR3 spells CASSLAGVRYGYTF. As DNA, the CDR3 is TGTGCCAGCAGTTTGGCCGGGGTCCGCTATGGCTACACCTTC.

The CDR3 DNA is TGCGCCAGCAGCACAGGGACAGGGGTTTACACCGGGGAGCTGTTTTTT. Amino acids: CASSTGTGVYTGELFF. The rearrangement links TRBV5-1 to TRBJ2-2, with TRBD1 matching over 10 bases. The CDR3 runs 16 residues. Trimming took 4 bases from V and 3 from J; bases not matched to a gene: 6. Looked up from germline, CDR1 is SGHRS and CDR2 is YFSETQ.

This clone was counted a single time. The V gene is TRBV25-1, the J gene TRBJ2-3; TRBD2 agrees at 8 bases. V was clipped by 1 base and J by 0 bases; unmatched bases: 6. The length of the CDR3 is 17 residues. CDR1 is MGHDK and CDR2 is SYGVNS in the germline V gene. The CDR3 here is CASSELGSGGSTDTQYF. The CDR3 bases are TGTGCCAGCAGTGAATTAGGGAGCGGGGGCAGCACAGATACGCAGTATTTT.

The V and J genes are TRBV19 and TRBJ2-5; 7 positions agree with TRBD1. This CDR3 region has 14 residues. V gave up 1 base and J gave up 3 bases; unmatched junction bases: 2. Germline V CDR1 and CDR2: LNHDA, SQIVND (reference sequence). CDR3 loop: CASSIAQGEETQYF. The CDR3 DNA reads as TGTGCCAGTAGTATAGCCCAGGGGGAAGAGACCCAGTACTTC.

This chain joins TRBV6-1 and TRBJ2-7; 8 positions match TRBD2. The CDR3 covers 15 residues. Trimming removed 6 bases from V and 4 bases from J; junction bases left unmatched: 11. Germline assignment: CDR1 MNHNS and CDR2 SASEGT. The CDR3 here is CASRRGAGGGYEQYF. CDR3 sequence (DNA): TGTGCCAGCAGGAGGGGGGCGGGAGGAGGTTACGAGCAGTACTTC.

The chain joins TRBV19 to TRBJ2-6; D uncertain. V dropped 5 bases and J dropped 0 bases, with 8 bases sitting between them. Per the germline V gene, CDR1 is LNHDA and CDR2 is SQIVND (reference sequence). CDR3 length equals 15 residues. The chain's CDR3 is CASSPQISGANVLTF. For the CDR3, the DNA is TGTGCCAGTAGTCCCCAGATCTCTGGGGCCAACGTCCTGACTTTC.

The gene calls are TRBV6-6 and TRBJ2-3; 9 nucleotides agree with TRBD2. Germline-derived CDR1 and CDR2 are MNHNY and SVGAGI (reference sequence). The CDR3 spans 13 residues. Germline trimming cut 10 bases from V and 1 base from J; bases unmatched to any gene: 3. In DNA, the CDR3 is TGTGCCACCAGGACTAGCGGCACAGATACGCAGTATTTT. Encoded protein: CATRTSGTDTQYF.

V is TRBV11-2 and J is TRBJ1-1; maybe TRBD1 (6 bases). The CDR3 runs 15 residues. Germline V CDR1 and CDR2: SGHAT, FQNNGV. Trimming shortened V by 4 bases and J by 1 base, and 13 bases separated the two germline ends. The CDR3 bases are TGTGCCAGCAGCTATATGACAGGCGGGAACACTGAAGCTTTCTTT. Residues: CASSYMTGGNTEAFF.

This clone was detected once. The chain joins TRBV6-5 to TRBJ1-3; the match to TRBD1 covers 7 bases. V lost 2 bases, J lost 7 bases, and 8 bases stayed unmatched. From germline, CDR1 is MNHEY and CDR2 SVGAGI. CDR3 size: 15 residues. The CDR3 region is CASSYPPEGANTIYF. The CDR3 DNA reads TGTGCCAGCAGTTACCCCCCCGAGGGGGCCAACACCATATATTTT.

The chain has TRBV18 and TRBJ1-6; 8 bases match TRBD1. The CDR3 totals 15 residues. V trimming: 4 bases; J trimming: 5 bases; junction bases outside the gene matches: 4. Per the germline V gene, CDR1 is KGHSH and CDR2 is LQKENI. In nucleotides, the CDR3 is TGTGCCAGCTCACTGAACAGGGGGGATAATTCACCCCTCCACTTT. Amino acids: CASSLNRGDNSPLHF.